This T cell receptor beta chain was recovered during a study of PD-L1 blockade in urothelial cancer. Looking at the study overall: Blood samples had a median of approximately 150,000 T cells, roughly 84,000 unique TCRs, and clonality approximately 0.086. General study points: Better survival was predicted when blood TCR clonality before treatment fell below the median.

TCRdb's table, derived via immunoSEQ multiplex PCR, lists solely in-frame clones and lacks some. The sample records more than 65,000 clones, approximately 86% being singletons. This CDR3 is built from 11 residues. Germline CDR1 and CDR2: SGHVS and FNYEAQ. Note on this clone: The antigen is undetermined. Sequence at one end of the junction differs from germline and may be a read error.

The specimen comprised PBMCs, sampled around atezolizumab (anti-PD-L1) treatment. The clonotype was recovered from a woman aged 70-85 years with urothelial cancer. The chain carries TRBV7-6 and TRBJ2-3; perhaps TRBD2 as D (6 bases). The CDR3 protein is CASSLTGDLNF. The CDR3 DNA reads TGTGCCAGCAGCTTAACGGGAGACCTAAATTTT.